The sequence of this T cell receptor (beta chain) was determined in a study of spatial heterogeneity in lung cancer. In TCRdb, the 5' RACE reads were re-called with MiXCR into one record per CDR3 protein. The sample shows fewer than 2,000 distinct CDR3 sequences, 23% of them seen only once. The CDR3 length is 16 residues. The V gene end was trimmed by 3 bases and the J gene end by 8 bases; junction bases not matched to a gene: 11. Germline V gives CDR1 SGHKS, CDR2 YYEKEE (reference sequence). By share of the sample, this clonotype is medium-sized. Time point meaning: sample taken at primary tumor resection.

V and J are TRBV5-5 and TRBJ2-1, with 10 bases matching TRBD2. The TCR sequence derives from a male donor with early-stage non-small cell lung cancer. Sequencing was performed on normal lung tissue next to the tumor, taken at surgery. The CDR3: CASSSDSGTSADEQFF. CDR3 bases: TGTGCCAGCAGCTCAGACTCCGGGACTAGCGCTGATGAGCAGTTCTTC.